The rows below give T cell receptor beta chains drawn from one sample of a study of tumor and adjacent non-tumor tissue in lung cancer. Each CDR3 protein gets one entry after TCRdb re-called the multiplex PCR reads with MiXCR. The sample lists 77,000 or so distinct CDR3 sequences, around four fifths occurring once. Material: lung tumor tissue. All receptors derive from a woman in her forties or fifties with non-small cell lung cancer. The conserved cysteine and the conserved F or W are not part of the CDR3 here.

V gene: TRBV5-1; J gene: TRBJ2-5; CDR3 protein: ASSSELTGGETQY
V gene: TRBV6-6; J gene: TRBJ2-7; CDR3 protein: ASSGKSYEQY
V gene: TRBV5-1; J gene: TRBJ2-6; CDR3 protein: ASSVQTGSSGANVLT
V gene: TRBV6-6; J gene: TRBJ2-7; CDR3 protein: ASQEEAETYEQY
V gene: TRBV12-3/TRBV12-4; J gene: TRBJ2-7; CDR3 protein: ASSFEGQLNYEQY
V gene: TRBV24-1; J gene: TRBJ2-1; CDR3 protein: ATSVKGLGLLYNEQF
V gene: TRBV6-5; J gene: TRBJ1-3; CDR3 protein: ATRPDRGGNTVY
V gene: TRBV6-5; J gene: TRBJ2-5; CDR3 protein: ASGRLVDSQETQY
V gene: TRBV4-2; J gene: TRBJ1-5; CDR3 protein: AISQGPRYINQPQH
V gene: TRBV12-3/TRBV12-4; J gene: TRBJ2-7; CDR3 protein: ANTLDPSSTYEQY